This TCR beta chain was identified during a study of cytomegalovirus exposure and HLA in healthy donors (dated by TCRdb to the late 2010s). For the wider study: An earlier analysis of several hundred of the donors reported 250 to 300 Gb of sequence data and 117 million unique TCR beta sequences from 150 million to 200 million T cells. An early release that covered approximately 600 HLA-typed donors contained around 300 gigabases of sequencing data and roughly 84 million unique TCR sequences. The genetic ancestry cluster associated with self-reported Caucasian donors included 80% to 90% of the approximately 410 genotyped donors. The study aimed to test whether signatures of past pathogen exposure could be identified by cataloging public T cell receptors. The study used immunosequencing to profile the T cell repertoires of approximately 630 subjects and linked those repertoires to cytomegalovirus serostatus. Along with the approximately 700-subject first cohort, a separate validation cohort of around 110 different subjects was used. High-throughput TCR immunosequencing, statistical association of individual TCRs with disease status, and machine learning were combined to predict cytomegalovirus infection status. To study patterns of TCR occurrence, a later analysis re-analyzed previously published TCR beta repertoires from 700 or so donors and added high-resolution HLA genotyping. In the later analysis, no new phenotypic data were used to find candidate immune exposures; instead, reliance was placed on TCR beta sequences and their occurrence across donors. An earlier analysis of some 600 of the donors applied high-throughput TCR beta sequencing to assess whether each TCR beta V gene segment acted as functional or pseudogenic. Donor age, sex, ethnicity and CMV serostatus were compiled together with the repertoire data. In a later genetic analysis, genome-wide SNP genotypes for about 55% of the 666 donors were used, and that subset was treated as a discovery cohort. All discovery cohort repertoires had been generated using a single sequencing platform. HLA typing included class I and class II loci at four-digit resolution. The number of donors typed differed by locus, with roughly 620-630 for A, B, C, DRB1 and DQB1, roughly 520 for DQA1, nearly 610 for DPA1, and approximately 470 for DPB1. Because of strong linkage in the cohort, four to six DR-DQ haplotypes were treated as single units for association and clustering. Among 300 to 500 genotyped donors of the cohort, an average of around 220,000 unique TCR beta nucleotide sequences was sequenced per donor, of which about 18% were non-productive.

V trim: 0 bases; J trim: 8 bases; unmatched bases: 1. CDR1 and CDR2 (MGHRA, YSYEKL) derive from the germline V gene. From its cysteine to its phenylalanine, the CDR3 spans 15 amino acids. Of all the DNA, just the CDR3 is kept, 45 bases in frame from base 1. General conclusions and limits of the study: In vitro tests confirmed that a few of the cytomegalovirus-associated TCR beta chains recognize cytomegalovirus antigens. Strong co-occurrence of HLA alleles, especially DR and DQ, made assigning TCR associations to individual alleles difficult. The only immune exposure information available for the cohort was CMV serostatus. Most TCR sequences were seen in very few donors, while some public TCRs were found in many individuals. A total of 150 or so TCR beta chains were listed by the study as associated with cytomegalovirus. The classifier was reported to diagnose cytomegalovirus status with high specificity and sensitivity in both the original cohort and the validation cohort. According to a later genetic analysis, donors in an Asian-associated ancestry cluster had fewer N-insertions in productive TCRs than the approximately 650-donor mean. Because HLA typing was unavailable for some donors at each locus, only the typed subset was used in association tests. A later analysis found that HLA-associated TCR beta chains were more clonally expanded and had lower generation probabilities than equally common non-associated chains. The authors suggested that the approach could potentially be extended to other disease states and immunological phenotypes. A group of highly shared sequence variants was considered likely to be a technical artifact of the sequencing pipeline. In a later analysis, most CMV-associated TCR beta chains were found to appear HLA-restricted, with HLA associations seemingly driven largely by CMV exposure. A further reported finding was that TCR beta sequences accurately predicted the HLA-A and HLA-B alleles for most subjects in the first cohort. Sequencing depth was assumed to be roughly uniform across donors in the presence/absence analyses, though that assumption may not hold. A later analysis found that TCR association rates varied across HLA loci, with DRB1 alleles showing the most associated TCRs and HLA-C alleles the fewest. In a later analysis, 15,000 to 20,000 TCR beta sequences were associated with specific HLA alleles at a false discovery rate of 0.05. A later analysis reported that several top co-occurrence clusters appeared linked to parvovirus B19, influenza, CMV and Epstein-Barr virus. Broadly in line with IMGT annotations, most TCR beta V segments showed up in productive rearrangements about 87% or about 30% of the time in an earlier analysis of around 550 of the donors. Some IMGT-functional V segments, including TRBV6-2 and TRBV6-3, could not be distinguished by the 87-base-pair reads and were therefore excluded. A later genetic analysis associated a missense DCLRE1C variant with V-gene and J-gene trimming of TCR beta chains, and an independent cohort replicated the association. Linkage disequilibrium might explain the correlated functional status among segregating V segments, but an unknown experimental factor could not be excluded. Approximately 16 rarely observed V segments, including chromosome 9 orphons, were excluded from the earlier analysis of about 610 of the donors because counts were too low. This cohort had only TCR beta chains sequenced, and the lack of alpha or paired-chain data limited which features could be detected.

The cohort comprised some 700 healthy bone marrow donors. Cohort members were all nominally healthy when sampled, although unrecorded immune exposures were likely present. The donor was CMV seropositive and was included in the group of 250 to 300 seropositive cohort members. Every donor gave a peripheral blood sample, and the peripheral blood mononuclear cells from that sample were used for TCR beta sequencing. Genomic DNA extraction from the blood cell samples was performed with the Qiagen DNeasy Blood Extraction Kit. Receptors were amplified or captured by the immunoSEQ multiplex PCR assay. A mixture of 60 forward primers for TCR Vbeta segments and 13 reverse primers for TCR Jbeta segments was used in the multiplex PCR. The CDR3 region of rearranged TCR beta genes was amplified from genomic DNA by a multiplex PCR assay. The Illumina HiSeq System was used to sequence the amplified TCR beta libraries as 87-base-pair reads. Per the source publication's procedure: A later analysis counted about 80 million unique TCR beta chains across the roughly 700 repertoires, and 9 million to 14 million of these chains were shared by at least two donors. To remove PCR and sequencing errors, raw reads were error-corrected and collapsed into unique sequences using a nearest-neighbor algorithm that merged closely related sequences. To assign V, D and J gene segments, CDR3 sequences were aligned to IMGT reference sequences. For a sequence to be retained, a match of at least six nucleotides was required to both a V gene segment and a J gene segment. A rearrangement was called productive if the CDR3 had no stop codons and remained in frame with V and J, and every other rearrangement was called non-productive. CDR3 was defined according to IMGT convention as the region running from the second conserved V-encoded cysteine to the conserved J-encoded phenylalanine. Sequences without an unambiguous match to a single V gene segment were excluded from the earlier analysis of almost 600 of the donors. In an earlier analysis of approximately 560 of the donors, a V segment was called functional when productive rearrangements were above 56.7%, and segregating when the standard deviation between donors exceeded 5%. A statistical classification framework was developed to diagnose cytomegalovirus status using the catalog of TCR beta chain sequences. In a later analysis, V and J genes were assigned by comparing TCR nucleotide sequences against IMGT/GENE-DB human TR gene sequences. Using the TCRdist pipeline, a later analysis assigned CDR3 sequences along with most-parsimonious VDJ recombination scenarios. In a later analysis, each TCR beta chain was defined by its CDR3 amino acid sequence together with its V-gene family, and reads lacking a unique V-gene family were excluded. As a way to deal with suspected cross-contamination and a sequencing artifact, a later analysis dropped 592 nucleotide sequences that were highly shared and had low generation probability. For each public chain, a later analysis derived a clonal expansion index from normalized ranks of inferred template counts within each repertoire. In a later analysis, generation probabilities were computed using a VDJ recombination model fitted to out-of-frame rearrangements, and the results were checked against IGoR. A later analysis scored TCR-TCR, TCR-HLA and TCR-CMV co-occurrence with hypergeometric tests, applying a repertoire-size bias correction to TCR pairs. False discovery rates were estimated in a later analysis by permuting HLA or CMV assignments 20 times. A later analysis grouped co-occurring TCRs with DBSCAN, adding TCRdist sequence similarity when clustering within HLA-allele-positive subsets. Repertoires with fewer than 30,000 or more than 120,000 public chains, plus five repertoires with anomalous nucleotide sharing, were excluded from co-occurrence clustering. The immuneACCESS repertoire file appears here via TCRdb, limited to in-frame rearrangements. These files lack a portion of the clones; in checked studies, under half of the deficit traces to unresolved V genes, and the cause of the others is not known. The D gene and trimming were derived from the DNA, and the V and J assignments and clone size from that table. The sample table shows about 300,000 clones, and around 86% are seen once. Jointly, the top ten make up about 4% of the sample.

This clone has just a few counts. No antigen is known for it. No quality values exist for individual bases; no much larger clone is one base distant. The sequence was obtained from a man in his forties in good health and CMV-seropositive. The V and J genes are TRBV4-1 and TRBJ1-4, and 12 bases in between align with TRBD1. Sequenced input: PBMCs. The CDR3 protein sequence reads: CASSQDGTGGEKLFF. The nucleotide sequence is TGCGCCAGCAGCCAAGACGGGACAGGGGGCGAAAAACTGTTTTTT.